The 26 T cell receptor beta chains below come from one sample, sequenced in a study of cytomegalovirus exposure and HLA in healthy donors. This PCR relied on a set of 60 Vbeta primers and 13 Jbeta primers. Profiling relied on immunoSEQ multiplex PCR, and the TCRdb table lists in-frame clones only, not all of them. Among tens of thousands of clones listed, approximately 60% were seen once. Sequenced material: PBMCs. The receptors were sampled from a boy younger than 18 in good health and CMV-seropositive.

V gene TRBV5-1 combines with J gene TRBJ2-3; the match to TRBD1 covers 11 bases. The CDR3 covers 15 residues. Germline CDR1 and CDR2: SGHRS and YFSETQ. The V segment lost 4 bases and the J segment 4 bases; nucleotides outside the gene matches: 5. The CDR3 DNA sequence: TGCGCCAGCAGCCCTGGACAGGGGGCTTCAGATACGCAGTATTTT. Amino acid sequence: CASSPGQGASDTQYF.

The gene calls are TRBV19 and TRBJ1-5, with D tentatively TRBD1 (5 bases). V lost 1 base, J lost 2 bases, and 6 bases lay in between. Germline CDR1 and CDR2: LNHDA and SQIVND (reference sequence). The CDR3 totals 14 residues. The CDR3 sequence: CASSIARGNQPQHF. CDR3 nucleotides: TGTGCCAGTAGTATAGCCAGGGGCAATCAGCCCCAGCATTTT.

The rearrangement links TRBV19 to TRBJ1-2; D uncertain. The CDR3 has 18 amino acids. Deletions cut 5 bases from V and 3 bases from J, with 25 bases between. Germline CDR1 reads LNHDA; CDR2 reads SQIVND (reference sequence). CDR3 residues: CASSQIGPTTNSDYGYTF. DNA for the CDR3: TGTGCCAGTAGTCAAATAGGACCGACTACTAATTCTGACTATGGCTACACCTTC. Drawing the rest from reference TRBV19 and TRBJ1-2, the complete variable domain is DGGITQSPKYLFRKEGQNVTLSCEQNLNHDAMYWYRQDPGQGLRLIYYSQIVNDFQKGDIAEGYSVSREKKESFPLTVTSAQKNPTAFYLCASSQIGPTTNSDYGYTFGSGTRLTVV.

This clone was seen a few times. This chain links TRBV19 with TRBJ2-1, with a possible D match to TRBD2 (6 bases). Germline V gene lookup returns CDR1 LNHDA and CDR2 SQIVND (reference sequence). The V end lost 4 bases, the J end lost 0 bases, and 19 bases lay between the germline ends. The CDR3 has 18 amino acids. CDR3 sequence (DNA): TGTGCCAGTAGTAAGGGGACCGGGACTTTGAGCTCCTACAATGAGCAGTTCTTC. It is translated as CASSKGTGTLSSYNEQFF.

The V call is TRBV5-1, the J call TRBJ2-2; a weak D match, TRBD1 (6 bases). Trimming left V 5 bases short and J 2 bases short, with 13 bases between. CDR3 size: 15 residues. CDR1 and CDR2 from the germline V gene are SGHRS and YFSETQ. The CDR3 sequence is CASRKMTGNTGELFF. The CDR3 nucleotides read TGCGCCAGCAGAAAAATGACAGGAAACACCGGGGAGCTGTTTTTT.

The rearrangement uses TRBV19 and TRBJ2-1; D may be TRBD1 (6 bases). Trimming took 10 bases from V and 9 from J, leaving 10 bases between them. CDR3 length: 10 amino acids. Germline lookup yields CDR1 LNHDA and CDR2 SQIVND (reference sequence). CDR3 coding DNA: TGTGCCACCGGACAGATTGAGCAGTTCTTC. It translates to CATGQIEQFF.

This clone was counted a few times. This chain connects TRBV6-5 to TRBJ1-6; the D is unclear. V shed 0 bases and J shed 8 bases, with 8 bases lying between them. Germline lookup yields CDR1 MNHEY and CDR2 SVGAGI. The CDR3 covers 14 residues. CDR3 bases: TGTGCCAGCAGTTACTCGAGGGTAGATTCACCCCTCCACTTT. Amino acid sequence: CASSYSRVDSPLHF.

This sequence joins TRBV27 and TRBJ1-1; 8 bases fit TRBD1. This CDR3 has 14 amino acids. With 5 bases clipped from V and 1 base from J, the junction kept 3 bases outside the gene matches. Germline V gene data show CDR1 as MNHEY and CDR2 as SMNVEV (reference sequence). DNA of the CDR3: TGTGCCAGCAGTCCCGGACAGGGGAACACTGAAGCTTTCTTT. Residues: CASSPGQGNTEAFF.

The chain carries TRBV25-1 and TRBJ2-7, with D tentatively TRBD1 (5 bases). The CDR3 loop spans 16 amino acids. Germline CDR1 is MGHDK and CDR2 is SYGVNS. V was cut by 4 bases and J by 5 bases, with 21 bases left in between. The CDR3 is CASSGYGRGWLNEQYF. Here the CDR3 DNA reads TGTGCCAGCAGTGGGTATGGAAGGGGTTGGCTGAACGAGCAGTACTTC.

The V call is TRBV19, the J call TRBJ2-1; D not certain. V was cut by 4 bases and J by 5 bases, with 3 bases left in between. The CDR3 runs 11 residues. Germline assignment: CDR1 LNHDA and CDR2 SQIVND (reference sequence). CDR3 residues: CASSSNNEQFF. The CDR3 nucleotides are TGTGCCAGTAGTAGTAACAATGAGCAGTTCTTC. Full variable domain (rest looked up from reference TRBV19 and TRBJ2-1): DGGITQSPKYLFRKEGQNVTLSCEQNLNHDAMYWYRQDPGQGLRLIYYSQIVNDFQKGDIAEGYSVSREKKESFPLTVTSAQKNPTAFYLCASSSNNEQFFGPGTRLTVL.

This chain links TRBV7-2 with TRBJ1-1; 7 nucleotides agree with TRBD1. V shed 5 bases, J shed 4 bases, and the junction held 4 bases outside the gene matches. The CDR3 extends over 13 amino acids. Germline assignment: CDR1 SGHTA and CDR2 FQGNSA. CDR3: CASSSSGGTEAFF. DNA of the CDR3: TGTGCCAGCAGCAGCTCAGGGGGCACTGAAGCTTTCTTT.

In DNA, the CDR3 is TGTGCCAGCAGCCCTCCCCCTCTAGCGGCGAGCACAGATACGCAGTATTTT. Translating gives CASSPPPLAASTDTQYF. This rearrangement joins TRBV7-9 to TRBJ2-3, with 7 bases matching TRBD2. The CDR3 length is 17 residues. V lost 5 bases and J lost 0; bases outside the gene matches: 11. Germline V gene data show CDR1 as SEHNR and CDR2 as FQNEAQ (reference sequence).

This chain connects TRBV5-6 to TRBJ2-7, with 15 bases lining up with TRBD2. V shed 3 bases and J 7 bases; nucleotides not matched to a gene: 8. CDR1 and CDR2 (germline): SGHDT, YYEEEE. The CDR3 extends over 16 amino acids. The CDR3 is CASSSGLAGGLREQYF. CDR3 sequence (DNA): TGTGCCAGCAGCTCGGGACTAGCGGGGGGCCTTAGGGAGCAGTACTTC. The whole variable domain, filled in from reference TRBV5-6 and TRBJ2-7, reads DAGVTQSPTHLIKTRGQQVTLRCSPKSGHDTVSWYQQALGQGPQFIFQYYEEEERQRGNFPDRFSGHQFPNYSSELNVNALLLGDSALYLCASSSGLAGGLREQYFGPGTRLTVT.

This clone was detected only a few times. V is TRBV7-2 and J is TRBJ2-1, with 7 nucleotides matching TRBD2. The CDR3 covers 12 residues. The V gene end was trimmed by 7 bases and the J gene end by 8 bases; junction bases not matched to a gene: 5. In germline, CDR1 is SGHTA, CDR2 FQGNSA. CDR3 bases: TGTGCCAGCACCCGGACTAGACATGAGCAGTTCTTC. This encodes CASTRTRHEQFF. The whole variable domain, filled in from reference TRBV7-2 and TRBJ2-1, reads GAGVSQSPSNKVTEKGKDVELRCDPISGHTALYWYRQSLGQGLEFLIYFQGNSAPDKSGLPSDRFSAERTGGSVSTLTIQRTQQEDSAVYLCASTRTRHEQFFGPGTRLTVL.

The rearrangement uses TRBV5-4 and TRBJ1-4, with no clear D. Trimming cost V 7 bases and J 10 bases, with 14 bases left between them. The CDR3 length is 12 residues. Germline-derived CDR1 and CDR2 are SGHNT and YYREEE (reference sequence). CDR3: CASSGFGGKLFF. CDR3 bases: TGTGCCAGCTCCGGTTTTGGTGGAAAACTGTTTTTT. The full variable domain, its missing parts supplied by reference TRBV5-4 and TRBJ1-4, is ETGVTQSPTHLIKTRGQQVTLRCSSQSGHNTVSWYQQALGQGPQFIFQYYREEENGRGNFPPRFSGLQFPNYSSELNVNALELDDSALYLCASSGFGGKLFFGSGTQLSVL.

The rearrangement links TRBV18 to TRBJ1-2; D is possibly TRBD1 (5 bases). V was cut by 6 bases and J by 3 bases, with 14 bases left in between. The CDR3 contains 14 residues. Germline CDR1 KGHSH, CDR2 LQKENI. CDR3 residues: CASSPTAGDYGYTF. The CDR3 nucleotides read TGTGCCAGCTCCCCCACGGCGGGGGACTATGGCTACACCTTC.

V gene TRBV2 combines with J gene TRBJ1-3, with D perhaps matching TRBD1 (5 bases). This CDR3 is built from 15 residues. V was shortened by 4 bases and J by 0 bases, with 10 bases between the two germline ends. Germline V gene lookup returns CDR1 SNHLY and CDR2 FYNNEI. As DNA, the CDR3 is TGTGCCAGCAGTGCAAACAGGTTCTCTGGAAACACCATATATTTT. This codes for CASSANRFSGNTIYF.

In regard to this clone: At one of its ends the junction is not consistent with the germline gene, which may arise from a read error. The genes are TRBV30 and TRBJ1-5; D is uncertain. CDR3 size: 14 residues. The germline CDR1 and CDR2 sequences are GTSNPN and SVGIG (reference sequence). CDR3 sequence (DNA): TGTGCCTGGAGTGAGCGGCTTGGGGATCAGCCCCAGAATTTT. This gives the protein CAWSERLGDQPQNF.

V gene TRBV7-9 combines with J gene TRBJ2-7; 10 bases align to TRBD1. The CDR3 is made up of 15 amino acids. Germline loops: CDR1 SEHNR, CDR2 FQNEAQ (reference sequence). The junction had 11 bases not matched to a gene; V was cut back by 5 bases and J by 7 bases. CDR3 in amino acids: CASSPHGTGALEQYF. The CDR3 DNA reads TGTGCCAGCAGCCCTCACGGGACAGGGGCCCTGGAGCAGTACTTC.

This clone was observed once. The CDR3 nucleotides are TGTGCCAGCAGCAAAATTGAGGTGATAGGGGGTGTGATCTATAACTATGGCTACACCTTC. It yields the protein CASSKIEVIGGVIYNYGYTF. The gene calls are TRBV21-1 and TRBJ1-2; no DNA check was done on the table's D call, TRBD1. TRBV21-1 is shown as a pseudogene. This CDR3 comprises 20 residues.

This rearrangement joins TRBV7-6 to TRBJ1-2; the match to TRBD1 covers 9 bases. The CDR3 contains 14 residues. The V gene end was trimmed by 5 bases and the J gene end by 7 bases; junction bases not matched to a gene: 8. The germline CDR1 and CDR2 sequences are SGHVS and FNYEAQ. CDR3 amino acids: CASSTWTGVGGYTF. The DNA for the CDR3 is TGTGCCAGCAGCACCTGGACAGGGGTGGGTGGCTACACCTTC.

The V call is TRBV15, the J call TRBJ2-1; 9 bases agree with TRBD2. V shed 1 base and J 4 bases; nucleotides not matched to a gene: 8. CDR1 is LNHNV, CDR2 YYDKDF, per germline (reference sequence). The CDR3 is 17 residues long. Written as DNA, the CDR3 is TGTGCCACCAGCAGAGCTTCTAGCGGGGTAACTTACAATGAGCAGTTCTTC. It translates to CATSRASSGVTYNEQFF.

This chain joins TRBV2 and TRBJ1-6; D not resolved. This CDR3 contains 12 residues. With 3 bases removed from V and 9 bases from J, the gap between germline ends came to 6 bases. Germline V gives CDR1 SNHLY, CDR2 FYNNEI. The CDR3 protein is CASSDVLSPLHF. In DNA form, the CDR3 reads TGTGCCAGCAGTGATGTACTTTCACCCCTCCACTTT.

CDR3 sequence reads: CASSAPSGANVLTF. CDR3 coding DNA: TGTGCCAGCAGTGCGCCCTCTGGGGCCAACGTCCTGACTTTC. The rearrangement links TRBV28 to TRBJ2-6; unclear D gene. The CDR3 spans 14 residues. Trimming shortened V by 5 bases and J by 0 bases, and 5 bases separated the two germline ends. Germline values: CDR1 MDHEN, CDR2 SYDVKM. The full variable domain, in which reference TRBV28 and TRBJ2-6 provide the parts outside the CDR3, is DVKVTQSSRYLVKRTGEKVFLECVQDMDHENMFWYRQDPGLGLRLIYFSYDVKMKEKGDIPEGYSVSREKKERFSLILESASTNQTSMYLCASSAPSGANVLTFGAGSRLTVL.

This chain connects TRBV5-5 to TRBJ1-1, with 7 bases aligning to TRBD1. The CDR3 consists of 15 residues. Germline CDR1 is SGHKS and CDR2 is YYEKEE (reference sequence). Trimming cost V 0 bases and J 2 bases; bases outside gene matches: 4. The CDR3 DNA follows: TGTGCCAGCAGCTTGGCCGGACAGGTTAACACTGAAGCTTTCTTT. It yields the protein CASSLAGQVNTEAFF.

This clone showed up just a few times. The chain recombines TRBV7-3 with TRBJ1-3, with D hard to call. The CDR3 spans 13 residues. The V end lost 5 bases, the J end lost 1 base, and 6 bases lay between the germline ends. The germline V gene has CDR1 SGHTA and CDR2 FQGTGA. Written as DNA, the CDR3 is TGTGCCAGCAGCCCTCAGTCTGGAAACACCATATATTTT. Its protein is CASSPQSGNTIYF. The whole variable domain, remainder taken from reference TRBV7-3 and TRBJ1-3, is GAGVSQTPSNKVTEKGKYVELRCDPISGHTALYWYRQSLGQGPEFLIYFQGTGAADDSGLPNDRFFAVRPEGSVSTLKIQRTERGDSAVYLCASSPQSGNTIYFGEGSWLTVV.